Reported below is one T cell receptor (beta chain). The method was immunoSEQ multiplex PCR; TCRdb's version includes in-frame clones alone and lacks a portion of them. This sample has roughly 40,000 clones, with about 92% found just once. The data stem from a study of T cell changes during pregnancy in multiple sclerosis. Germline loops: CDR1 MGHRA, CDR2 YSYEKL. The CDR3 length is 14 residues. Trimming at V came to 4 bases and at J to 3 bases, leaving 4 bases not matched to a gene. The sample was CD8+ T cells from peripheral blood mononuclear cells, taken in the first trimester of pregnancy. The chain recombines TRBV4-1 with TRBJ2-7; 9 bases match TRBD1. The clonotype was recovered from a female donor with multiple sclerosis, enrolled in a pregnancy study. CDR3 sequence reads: CASSRGQGNYEQYF. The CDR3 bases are TGCGCCAGCAGCCGGGGACAGGGAAACTACGAGCAGTACTTC.